One and the same sample provided the 19 T cell receptor beta chains below, sequenced in a study of shared clonotypes between healthy human individuals. Here immunoSEQ multiplex PCR was the method, and the copy in TCRdb shows in-frame clones only, minus some. Of more than 400,000 clones listed, about 85% are singletons. The source material was PBMCs. All receptors derive from a woman aged 40 to 50 in good health. Some clones in this sample may be carry-over from other donors' samples.

V and J are TRBV5-1 and TRBJ1-5, with unresolved D. The CDR3 loop spans 14 amino acids. CDR1 is SGHRS, CDR2 YFSETQ, per germline. Between the trimmed V and J ends, which lost 1 base and 5 bases, there was a span of 10 bases. The CDR3, as DNA: TGCGCCAGCAGCTTGCGGGGAGGAGATCAGCCCCAGCATTTT. This codes for CASSLRGGDQPQHF.

This clone has just one count. The V and J genes are TRBV25-1 and TRBJ1-1; 8 nucleotides align to TRBD1. From germline, CDR1 is MGHDK and CDR2 SYGVNS. The V gene end was trimmed by 5 bases and the J gene end by 5 bases; junction bases not matched to a gene: 13. CDR3 length equals 16 residues. The CDR3 loop reads CASSIDRGSIRTEAFF. For the CDR3, the DNA is TGTGCCAGCAGTATTGACAGGGGCTCGATAAGGACTGAAGCTTTCTTT.

The chain uses TRBV5-1 and TRBJ2-7; possible D gene TRBD1, 5 bases. Trimming shortened V by 0 bases and J by 0 bases, and 10 bases separated the two germline ends. This CDR3 has 15 residues. Germline assignment: CDR1 SGHRS and CDR2 YFSETQ. The CDR3 DNA sequence: TGCGCCAGCAGCTTGGTGGCAGGGTACTCCTACGAGCAGTACTTC. As protein: CASSLVAGYSYEQYF. Complete variable domain (other parts from reference TRBV5-1 and TRBJ2-7): KAGVTQTPRYLIKTRGQQVTLSCSPISGHRSVSWYQQTPGQGLQFLFEYFSETQRNKGNFPGRFSGRQFSNSRSEMNVSTLELGDSALYLCASSLVAGYSYEQYFGPGTRLTVT.

The V and J genes are TRBV6-5 and TRBJ2-2, with D uncertain. The CDR3 has 14 amino acids. Germline assignment: CDR1 MNHEY and CDR2 SVGAGI. The V end was cut by 6 bases, the J end by 2 bases, with 10 bases between. This CDR3 reads CASSEWGNTGELFF. The CDR3 nucleotides read TGTGCCAGCAGCGAATGGGGAAACACCGGGGAGCTGTTTTTT.

This chain connects TRBV16 to TRBJ1-4, with no clear D. The CDR3 has 16 residues. Per germline, CDR1 KGHSY and CDR2 FQNENV. The ends were cut back, 1 base at V and 0 bases at J, with 9 bases in the middle. CDR3: CASSQYPGTTNEKLFF. As DNA, the CDR3 is TGTGCCAGCAGCCAATACCCCGGGACAACTAATGAAAAACTGTTTTTT.

A word on this clone: This likely stems from a read error, as it lies one base from a far larger clone. This same CDR3 is encoded by further DNA sequences in the sample. The V gene is TRBV30, the J gene TRBJ1-5; TRBD1 matches 8 bases. J was trimmed by 14 bases and V by 2 bases; bases with no gene match: 8. Germline V CDR1 and CDR2: GTSNPN, SVGIG (reference sequence). The CDR3 contains 12 residues. The CDR3 DNA is TGTGCCTGGAGTCCCGGGACAGGTCCAGAGCATTTT. This codes for CAWSPGTGPEHF.

The rearrangement links TRBV7-3 to TRBJ2-5; 7 bases are a match to TRBD2. CDR1 SGHTA and CDR2 FQGTGA come from the germline V gene. After removal of 1 base from V and 6 bases from J, the junction contained 8 bases not matched to a gene. The CDR3 runs to 15 residues. The CDR3 loop is CASSLSGGRGQTQYF. The CDR3 region has the DNA TGTGCCAGCAGCTTAAGTGGCGGGAGAGGGCAGACCCAGTACTTC.

This chain connects TRBV5-4 to TRBJ2-7, with D possibly being TRBD2 (7 bases). Germline assignment: CDR1 SGHNT and CDR2 YYREEE (reference sequence). The V end was cut by 4 bases, the J end by 6 bases, with 26 bases between. The CDR3 contains 17 residues. The CDR3: CASSVTGRGGSVVEQYF. CDR3 coding DNA: TGTGCCAGCAGCGTTACAGGGAGGGGTGGGTCAGTGGTCGAGCAGTACTTC.

This clone was seen a few times. The gene calls are TRBV9 and TRBJ2-7; maybe TRBD2 (6 bases). This CDR3 spans 15 amino acids. CDR1 is SGDLS and CDR2 is YYNGEE in the germline V gene. V was cut by 0 bases and J by 3 bases, with 13 bases left in between. The CDR3 protein is CASSVGIAENYEQYF. CDR3 nucleotide sequence: TGTGCCAGCAGCGTAGGAATAGCGGAGAACTACGAGCAGTACTTC.

In this sample, this clone turned up many times. The same CDR3 also results from other DNA sequences found in this sample. V gene TRBV25-1 combines with J gene TRBJ2-2; TRBD1 agrees at 8 bases. The germline V gene has CDR1 MGHDK and CDR2 SYGVNS. The CDR3 has 15 residues. V was clipped by 2 bases and J by 3 bases; unmatched bases: 2. CDR3 protein: CASSELDRDTGELFF. The CDR3 nucleotides read TGTGCCAGCAGTGAACTGGACAGGGACACCGGGGAGCTGTTTTTT. Variable domain in full (rest from reference TRBV25-1 and TRBJ2-2): EADIYQTPRYLVIGTGKKITLECSQTMGHDKMYWYQQDPGMELHLIHYSYGVNSTEKGDLSSESTVSRIRTEHFPLTLESARPSHTSQYLCASSELDRDTGELFFGEGSRLTVL.

This chain connects TRBV6-1 to TRBJ1-1, with 7 bases fitting TRBD1. The V segment lost 3 bases and the J segment 4 bases; nucleotides outside the gene matches: 5. Germline-derived CDR1 and CDR2 are MNHNS and SASEGT. The CDR3 extends over 14 amino acids. The CDR3 loop is CASSETGLITEAFF. CDR3 bases: TGTGCCAGCAGTGAGACAGGGCTCATCACTGAAGCTTTCTTT.

In its sample, this clone was seen a few times. This sequence joins TRBV27 and TRBJ1-5, with no clear D. The germline V gene has CDR1 MNHEY and CDR2 SMNVEV (reference sequence). The CDR3 runs to 14 residues. The V end was cut by 6 bases, the J end by 5 bases, with 14 bases between. In DNA form, the CDR3 reads TGTGCCAGCAGGTCCCTAATGGGGTATCAGCCCCAGCATTTT. Translation: CASRSLMGYQPQHF.

The chain uses TRBV25-1 and TRBJ2-7; D might be TRBD1 (6 bases). CDR1 is MGHDK and CDR2 is SYGVNS in the germline V gene. The CDR3 totals 12 residues. The germline V and J ends were trimmed by 4 bases and 4 bases, with 8 bases remaining between them. CDR3 residues: CASSATGYEQYF. As DNA, the CDR3 is TGTGCCAGCAGTGCCACAGGGTACGAGCAGTACTTC.

The rearrangement joins TRBV4-3 to TRBJ1-5, with a weak D call TRBD1 (5 bases). Trimming shortened V by 0 bases and J by 7 bases, and 13 bases separated the two germline ends. The CDR3 covers 15 residues. Germline V CDR1 and CDR2: LGHNA, YSLEER. CDR3 bases: TGCGCCAGCAGCCAAGATGGGGGGGAAGGGCAGCCCCAGCATTTT. The encoded protein is CASSQDGGEGQPQHF.

On this clone: One base separates it from a far larger clone, so it is likely a read error. Additional DNA sequences in this sample encode the identical CDR3. The V and J genes are TRBV15 and TRBJ2-6; 9 bases map to TRBD2. The CDR3 has 15 residues. Germline lookup yields CDR1 LNHNV and CDR2 YYDKDF (reference sequence). CDR3 in DNA: TGCGCCAGCTCTAGCGGGACTTCTGGGGCCAACGTCCTGACTTTC. This sequence encodes CASSSGTSGANVLTF.

On this clone itself: Mismatch with germline at one junction end may stem from a read error. Other DNA sequences from this sample encode an identical CDR3 as well. V gene TRBV7-3 combines with J gene TRBJ2-2; tentatively, D is TRBD1 (6 bases). Germline CDR1 and CDR2: SGHTA and FQGTGA. This CDR3 comprises 14 residues. The CDR3 region has the DNA TGTGCCAGCAGCTCCGGACAGATCACCGGGGAACTGTTTTTT. This sequence encodes CASSSGQITGELFF.

This chain joins TRBV18 and TRBJ2-5; tentatively, D is TRBD2 (6 bases). Germline V gene lookup returns CDR1 KGHSH and CDR2 LQKENI. V gave up 3 bases and J gave up 3 bases, with 17 bases separating them. The CDR3 consists of 16 residues. This CDR3 reads CASSPGGTARKETQYF. CDR3 bases: TGTGCCAGCTCACCTGGGGGGACGGCGAGGAAAGAGACCCAGTACTTC.

The chain uses TRBV7-9 and TRBJ1-4; TRBD1 agrees at 9 bases. The CDR3 length is 15 residues. The trim removed 5 bases at V and 5 bases at J, leaving 6 bases unmatched. Germline values: CDR1 SEHNR, CDR2 FQNEAQ (reference sequence). The CDR3 here is CASSPGGTGNEKLFF. The CDR3, as DNA: TGTGCCAGCAGCCCGGGGGGGACAGGGAATGAAAAACTGTTTTTT.

The gene calls are TRBV19 and TRBJ2-7; TRBD2 matches 14 bases. Unmatched junction bases numbered 6, after V lost 4 bases and J lost 1 base. This CDR3 is 17 amino acids long. Looked up from germline, CDR1 is LNHDA and CDR2 is SQIVND (reference sequence). The CDR3 here is CASSTPGTSGSSYEQYF. Here the CDR3 DNA reads TGTGCCAGTAGTACGCCCGGGACTAGCGGGAGTTCCTACGAGCAGTACTTC. The variable domain in full, completed from reference TRBV19 and TRBJ2-7, reads DGGITQSPKYLFRKEGQNVTLSCEQNLNHDAMYWYRQDPGQGLRLIYYSQIVNDFQKGDIAEGYSVSREKKESFPLTVTSAQKNPTAFYLCASSTPGTSGSSYEQYFGPGTRLTVT.